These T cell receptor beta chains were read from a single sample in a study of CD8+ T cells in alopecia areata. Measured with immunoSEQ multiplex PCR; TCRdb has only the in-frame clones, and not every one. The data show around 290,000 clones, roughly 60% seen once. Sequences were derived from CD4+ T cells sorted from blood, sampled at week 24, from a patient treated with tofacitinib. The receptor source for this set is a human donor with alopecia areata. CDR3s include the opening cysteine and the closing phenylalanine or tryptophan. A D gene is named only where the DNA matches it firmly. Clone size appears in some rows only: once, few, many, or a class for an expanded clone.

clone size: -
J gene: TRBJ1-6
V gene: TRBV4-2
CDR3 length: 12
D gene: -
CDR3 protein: CASSQEGSPLHF
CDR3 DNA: TGTGCCAGCAGCCAAGAAGGGTCACCCCTCCACTTT

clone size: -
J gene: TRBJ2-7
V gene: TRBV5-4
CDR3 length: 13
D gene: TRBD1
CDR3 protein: CAISRDRDYEQYF
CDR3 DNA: TGTGCCATATCCCGGGACAGGGATTACGAGCAGTACTTC

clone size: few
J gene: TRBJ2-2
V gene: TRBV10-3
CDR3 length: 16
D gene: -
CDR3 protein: CAISDRTGRVAGELFF
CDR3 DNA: TGTGCCATCAGTGATCGGACAGGGAGGGTAGCCGGGGAGCTGTTTTTT

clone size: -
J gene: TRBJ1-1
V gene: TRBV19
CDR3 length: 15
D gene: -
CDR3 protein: CASSTRVLPNTEAFF
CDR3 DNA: TGTGCCAGTAGTACGAGGGTCCTCCCGAACACTGAAGCTTTCTTT

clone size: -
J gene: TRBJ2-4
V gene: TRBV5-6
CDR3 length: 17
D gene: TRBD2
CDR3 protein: CASTPWGGEVAKNIQYF
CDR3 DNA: TGTGCCAGCACCCCGTGGGGGGGTGAGGTGGCCAAAAACATTCAGTACTTC

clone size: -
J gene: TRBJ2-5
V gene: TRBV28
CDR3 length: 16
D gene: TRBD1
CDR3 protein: CASSFVQGVRQETQYF
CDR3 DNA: TGTGCCAGCAGTTTTGTTCAGGGGGTTCGCCAAGAGACCCAGTACTTC

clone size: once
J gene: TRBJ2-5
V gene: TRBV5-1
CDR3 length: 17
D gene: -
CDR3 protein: CASSLDVGPARGETQYF
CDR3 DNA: TGCGCCAGCAGCTTGGATGTTGGCCCGGCCCGTGGGGAGACCCAGTACTTC

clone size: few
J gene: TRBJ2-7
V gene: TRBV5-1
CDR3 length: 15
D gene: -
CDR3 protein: CASTPLGNRASEQYF
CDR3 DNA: TGCGCCAGCACCCCCCTGGGAAACAGGGCCAGCGAGCAGTACTTC

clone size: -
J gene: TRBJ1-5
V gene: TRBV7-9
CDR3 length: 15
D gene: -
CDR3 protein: CASSAQGRSNQPQHF
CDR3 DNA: TGTGCCAGCAGCGCGCAGGGGCGCAGCAATCAGCCCCAGCATTTT

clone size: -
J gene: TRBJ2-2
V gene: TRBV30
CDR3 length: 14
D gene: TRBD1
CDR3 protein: CAWSRGRVTGELFF
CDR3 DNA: TGTGCCTGGAGCAGGGGGCGCGTCACCGGGGAGCTGTTTTTT

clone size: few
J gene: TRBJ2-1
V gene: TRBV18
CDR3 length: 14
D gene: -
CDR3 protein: CASSPPGSYNEQFF
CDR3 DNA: TGTGCCAGCTCACCACCGGGTTCTTACAATGAGCAGTTCTTC

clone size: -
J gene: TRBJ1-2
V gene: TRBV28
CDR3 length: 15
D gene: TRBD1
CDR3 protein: CASSRDRGPNYGYTF
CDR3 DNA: TGTGCCAGCAGTCGGGACAGGGGCCCTAACTATGGCTACACCTTC

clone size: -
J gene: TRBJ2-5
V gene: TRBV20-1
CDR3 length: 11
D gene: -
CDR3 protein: CSPLGQETQYF
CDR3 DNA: TGCAGTCCCTTGGGTCAAGAGACCCAGTACTTC

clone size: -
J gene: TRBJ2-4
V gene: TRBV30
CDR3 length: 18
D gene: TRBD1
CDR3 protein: CAWSPGPGQGIAKNIQYF
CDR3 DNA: TGTGCCTGGAGTCCCGGCCCGGGACAGGGGATAGCCAAAAACATTCAGTACTTC

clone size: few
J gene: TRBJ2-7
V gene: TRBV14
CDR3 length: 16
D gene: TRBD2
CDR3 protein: CASSRPRLARTYEQYF
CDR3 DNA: TGTGCCAGCAGTCGACCCAGACTAGCGAGGACCTACGAGCAGTACTTC

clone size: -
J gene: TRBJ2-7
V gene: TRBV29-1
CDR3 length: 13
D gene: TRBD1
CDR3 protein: CSVTGTGNYEQYF
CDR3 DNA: TGCAGCGTTACTGGGACAGGGAACTACGAGCAGTACTTC

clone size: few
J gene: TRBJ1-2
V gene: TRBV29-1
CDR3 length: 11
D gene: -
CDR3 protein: CSASGAYGYTF
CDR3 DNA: TGCAGCGCCTCGGGAGCGTATGGCTACACCTTC

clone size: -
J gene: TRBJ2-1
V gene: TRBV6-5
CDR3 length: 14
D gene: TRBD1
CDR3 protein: CASSTGQGNNEQFF
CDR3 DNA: TGTGCCAGCTCAACGGGACAGGGCAACAATGAGCAGTTCTTC

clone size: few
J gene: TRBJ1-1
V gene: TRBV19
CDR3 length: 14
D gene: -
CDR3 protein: CASSMGREDTEAFF
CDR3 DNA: TGTGCCAGTAGTATGGGCAGGGAGGACACTGAAGCTTTCTTT

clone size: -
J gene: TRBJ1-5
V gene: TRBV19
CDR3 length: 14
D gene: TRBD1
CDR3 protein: CASRRGTGDQPQHF
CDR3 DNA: TGTGCCAGTAGACGTGGGACAGGGGATCAGCCCCAGCATTTT

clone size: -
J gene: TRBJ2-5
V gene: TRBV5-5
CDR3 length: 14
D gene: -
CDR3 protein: CASSLAWGQETQYF
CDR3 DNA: TGTGCCAGCAGCTTGGCGTGGGGTCAAGAGACCCAGTACTTC

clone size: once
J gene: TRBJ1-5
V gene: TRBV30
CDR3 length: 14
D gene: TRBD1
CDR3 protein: CAWMDRASRQPQHF
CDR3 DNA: TGTGCCTGGATGGACAGGGCAAGTAGGCAGCCCCAGCATTTT